This T cell receptor delta chain was documented in a study of gamma-delta T cells after stem cell transplantation. On this clone itself: The amino acid sequence in TCRdb belongs to a much larger clone and departs from this DNA's translation at residue 5, likely a sequencing read error; the sequence shown is translated from the DNA.

This CDR3 comprises 22 residues. V was clipped by 3 bases and J by 1 base; unmatched bases: 16. Per germline, CDR1 GEAIGNYY and CDR2 EKD. TCRdb fed the RT-PCR reads into CATT to redo clone calling. In the table there are over 1,100 delta-chain clones, around 6.1% of which are singletons. This sequence originates from a human donor. It is not recorded whose cells these are; they may come from a transplant donor. The sample comprised gamma-delta T cells. The gene calls are TRDV2 and TRDJ3; 11 nucleotides match TRDD3. CDR3 amino acids: CACDGPELSGGYASWDTRQMFF. The CDR3 nucleotides are TGTGCCTGTGACGGTCCGGAACTAAGTGGGGGATACGCGTCCTGGGACACCCGACAGATGTTTTTC.